These 25 T cell receptor beta chains were all obtained from the same sample, sequenced in a study of CD8 T cells in ankylosing spondylitis. Their antigens remain unidentified. TCRdb re-analysed the 5' RACE reads in MiXCR, keeping a single row per CDR3 protein. This table holds around 490,000 distinct CDR3 sequences, approximately 5% found once. Findings of the study overall: One TCR beta motif, made up of roughly eight highly homologous variants, appeared characteristic of ankylosing spondylitis blood.

Specimen: blood, either unsorted or a sorted T cell fraction (not recorded which). These receptors all stem from a male donor with ankylosing spondylitis.

This clonotype was seen many times. The chain has TRBV10-3 and TRBJ2-7; D possibly corresponds to TRBD1 (5 bases). V lost 5 bases and J lost 4, with 12 bases in between. CDR1 ENHRY and CDR2 SYGVKD come from the germline V gene. The CDR3 spans 13 residues. The DNA of the CDR3 is TGTGCCATCAGTAGTCAGGGCGAGTACGAGCAGTACTTC. It specifies CAISSQGEYEQYF.

The sample holds many counts of this clonotype. V usage is TRBV15 and J usage is TRBJ1-3; no definite D call. With 9 bases removed from V and 0 bases from J, the gap between germline ends came to 12 bases. The CDR3 spans 14 residues. Germline V gene sequence: CDR1 LNHNV, CDR2 YYDKDF (reference sequence). The CDR3 DNA reads TGTGCCACTGCCGGACTCTACTCTGGAAACACCATATATTTT. It yields the protein CATAGLYSGNTIYF. Full variable domain (remainder filled in from reference TRBV15 and TRBJ1-3): DAMVIQNPRYQVTQFGKPVTLSCSQTLNHNVMYWYQQKSSQAPKLLFHYYDKDFNNEADTPDNFQSRRPNTSFCFLDIRSPGLGDTAMYLCATAGLYSGNTIYFGEGSWLTVV.

Ten or more counts support this clonotype. The CDR3 protein is CASSRDPAVLDTQYF. As DNA, the CDR3 is TGCGCCAGCAGCCGAGACCCGGCAGTGCTAGATACGCAGTATTTT. V is TRBV5-1 and J is TRBJ2-3; D call uncertain. The length of the CDR3 is 15 residues. CDR1 is SGHRS, CDR2 YFSETQ, per germline. V was trimmed by 4 bases and J by 5 bases, leaving 17 bases between them. The entire variable domain, with the rest obtained from reference TRBV5-1 and TRBJ2-3, is as follows: KAGVTQTPRYLIKTRGQQVTLSCSPISGHRSVSWYQQTPGQGLQFLFEYFSETQRNKGNFPGRFSGRQFSNSRSEMNVSTLELGDSALYLCASSRDPAVLDTQYFGPGTRLTVL.

In this sample, this clonotype turned up many times. The chain carries TRBV7-2 and TRBJ2-5; the match to TRBD1 covers 8 bases. J gave up 5 bases and V 6 bases, and 5 bases lay outside the gene matches. The V gene's germline CDR1 is SGHTA and CDR2 FQGNSA. The CDR3 extends over 13 amino acids. The CDR3 sequence: CASSSDRAETQYF. CDR3 nucleotides: TGTGCCAGCAGTTCGGACAGGGCTGAGACCCAGTACTTC.

The count of this clonotype is one. V is TRBV19 and J is TRBJ2-7; 7 nucleotides agree with TRBD1. Trimming took 9 bases from V and 2 from J; bases not matched to a gene: 7. The CDR3 runs 13 residues. Germline assignment: CDR1 LNHDA and CDR2 SQIVND (reference sequence). Here the CDR3 reads CASGQVEAYEQYF. The CDR3 DNA sequence: TGTGCCAGCGGACAGGTGGAGGCCTACGAGCAGTACTTC.

Ten or more counts support this clonotype. The CDR3 carries no conserved terminal phenylalanine or tryptophan, so it likely arises from a read error. The DNA is left out, because the CDR3 cannot be placed on it with certainty; the CDR3 is given as TCRdb lists it. The CDR3: CASSQDFVP. The chain links TRBV4-3 to TRBJ2-7. CDR1 is LGHNA, CDR2 YSLEER, per germline. The CDR3 spans 9 amino acids, including both terminal residues.

This clonotype was counted at least ten times. The chain combines TRBV7-9 with TRBJ1-2; a possible D gene is TRBD1 (5 bases). CDR3 length: 12 residues. V was clipped by 5 bases and J by 7 bases, with 11 bases between them. Germline CDR1 is SEHNR and CDR2 is FQNEAQ (reference sequence). The CDR3 region is CASSPGPAGYTF. CDR3 in DNA: TGTGCCAGCAGCCCAGGGCCCGCTGGCTACACCTTC. Combining the CDR3 with reference TRBV7-9 and TRBJ1-2 gives the whole variable domain DTGVSQNPRHKITKRGQNVTFRCDPISEHNRLYWYRQTLGQGPEFLTYFQNEAQLEKSRLLSDRFSAERPKGSFSTLEIQRTEQGDSAMYLCASSPGPAGYTFGSGTRLTVV.

The sample holds many counts of this clonotype. The chain is built from TRBV5-1 and TRBJ1-1; 8 bases line up with TRBD1. Unmatched junction bases numbered 9, after V lost 4 bases and J lost 4 bases. This CDR3 region has 15 residues. The V gene's germline CDR1 is SGHRS and CDR2 YFSETQ. The CDR3 protein is CASSQSLTGGTEAFF. CDR3 nucleotide sequence: TGCGCCAGCAGCCAATCACTTACAGGGGGCACTGAAGCTTTCTTT.

This clonotype was picked up many times. The chain links TRBV7-2 to TRBJ2-7; possibly TRBD2 for D (7 bases). Germline V gene data show CDR1 as SGHTA and CDR2 as FQGNSA. The CDR3 sequence is 15 residues long. Trimming took off 0 bases at V and 2 bases at J, with 11 bases between the two ends. The CDR3 sequence: CASSLAGGRTYEQYF. The DNA of the CDR3 is TGTGCCAGCAGCTTAGCCGGGGGGCGAACCTACGAGCAGTACTTC.

This clonotype has a count of ten or more. This sequence joins TRBV6-6 and TRBJ2-3; 9 bases line up with TRBD1. The germline gives CDR1 MNHNY, CDR2 SVGAGI (reference sequence). The V gene end was trimmed by 10 bases and the J gene end by 2 bases; junction bases not matched to a gene: 4. This CDR3 is 13 amino acids long. The CDR3 nucleotides read TGTGCCACCGGGACAGGGTACACAGATACGCAGTATTTT. It is translated as CATGTGYTDTQYF.

This clonotype has ten or more counts. The V gene is TRBV6-2 or TRBV6-3, the J gene TRBJ2-1, with a weak D call TRBD2 (5 bases). Germline values: CDR1 MNHEY, CDR2 SVGEGT. V lost 7 bases and J lost 7, with 20 bases in between. CDR3 length: 15 amino acids. CDR3 DNA sequence: TGTGCCAGCATCAAGAGGGCTAGCAGAAGTAATGAGCAGTTCTTC. Its translation is CASIKRASRSNEQFF.

This clonotype has at least ten counts. The chain employs TRBV15 and TRBJ2-7; D ambiguous. The CDR3 has 12 residues. Germline V gene data show CDR1 as LNHNV and CDR2 as YYDKDF (reference sequence). Trimming took off 1 base at V and 5 bases at J, with 6 bases between the two ends. The CDR3 sequence: CATSRVGDEQYF. In DNA, the CDR3 is TGTGCCACCAGCAGAGTTGGAGACGAGCAGTACTTC.

There are many counts of this clonotype. The V call is TRBV5-1, the J call TRBJ2-2, with 10 bases aligning to TRBD2. Germline CDR1 is SGHRS and CDR2 is YFSETQ. There are 15 residues in the CDR3. The V segment lost 7 bases and the J segment 1 base; nucleotides outside the gene matches: 4. The DNA of the CDR3 is TGCGCCAGCTCCGGACTAGCGGTGAACACCGGGGAGCTGTTTTTT. Protein product: CASSGLAVNTGELFF.

This clonotype occurred many times. The chain links TRBV6-5 to TRBJ2-5, with TRBD2 as a possible D gene (6 bases). Trimming left V 0 bases short and J 4 bases short, with 15 bases between. Germline assignment: CDR1 MNHEY and CDR2 SVGAGI. This CDR3 spans 16 amino acids. This chain's CDR3 is CASSYSWGRRVETQYF. CDR3 nucleotides: TGTGCCAGCAGTTACTCTTGGGGAAGGAGGGTAGAGACCCAGTACTTC.

Ten or more counts support this clonotype. This chain connects TRBV20-1 to TRBJ1-6; the match to TRBD1 covers 9 bases. V lost 4 bases to trimming and J lost 7 bases; unmatched junction nucleotides: 5. The germline CDR1 and CDR2 sequences are DFQATT and SNEGSKA (reference sequence). The length of the CDR3 is 14 residues. The CDR3 region has the DNA TGCAGTGCTATCCGGGACAGGGACAATTCACCCCTCCACTTT. This codes for CSAIRDRDNSPLHF.

The sample holds a few counts of this clonotype. The genes are TRBV7-9 and TRBJ2-5, with TRBD2 matching 10 bases. Germline values: CDR1 SEHNR, CDR2 FQNEAQ (reference sequence). J was trimmed by 4 bases and V by 1 base; bases with no gene match: 9. The CDR3 contains 17 residues. The CDR3 loop is CASSLGVAGGQGETQYF. DNA of the CDR3: TGTGCCAGCAGCTTAGGAGTAGCGGGGGGCCAGGGAGAGACCCAGTACTTC. Complete variable domain (other parts from reference TRBV7-9 and TRBJ2-5): DTGVSQNPRHKITKRGQNVTFRCDPISEHNRLYWYRQTLGQGPEFLTYFQNEAQLEKSRLLSDRFSAERPKGSFSTLEIQRTEQGDSAMYLCASSLGVAGGQGETQYFGPGTRLLVL.

In its sample, this clonotype was seen once. J is TRBJ2-3 and V is TRBV7-9; D possibly corresponds to TRBD2 (6 bases). Germline CDR1 reads SEHNR; CDR2 reads FQNEAQ (reference sequence). The CDR3 loop spans 12 amino acids. The germline V and J ends were trimmed by 8 bases and 3 bases, with 9 bases remaining between them. CDR3 sequence: CASGSGTDTQYF. In DNA, the CDR3 is TGTGCCAGCGGGAGCGGGACAGATACGCAGTATTTT.

This clonotype has at least ten counts. This chain links TRBV29-1 with TRBJ2-1; 10 bases agree with TRBD2. CDR1 SQVTM and CDR2 ANQGSEA come from the germline V gene. With V trimmed by 7 bases and J by 7 bases, 10 bases remained unmatched. The CDR3 covers 14 residues. CDR3 sequence (DNA): TGCAGCGCCAGCAGCGGGAGGGCCCGTAATGAGCAGTTCTTC. Amino acids: CSASSGRARNEQFF.

This clonotype was counted many times. The rearrangement links TRBV6-5 to TRBJ2-7; D remains ambiguous. Germline V gives CDR1 MNHEY, CDR2 SVGAGI. This CDR3 comprises 16 residues. V dropped 2 bases and J dropped 1 base, with 15 bases sitting between them. The CDR3 here is CASSYDLSMGSYEQYF. The CDR3 nucleotides read TGTGCCAGCAGTTACGACCTCAGCATGGGGTCCTACGAGCAGTACTTC.

There are many counts of this clonotype. The CDR3 DNA reads TGTGCCAGCAGCGTTGGAATCATAAGTCGGGAGACCCAGTACTTC. Protein product: CASSVGIISRETQYF. V usage is TRBV9 and J usage is TRBJ2-5; D gene ambiguous. Trimming removed 2 bases from V and 5 bases from J, with 16 bases in between. This CDR3 has 15 amino acids. CDR1 SGDLS and CDR2 YYNGEE come from the germline V gene.

This clonotype was counted only a few times. The chain combines TRBV27 with TRBJ2-7, with D possibly being TRBD2 (7 bases). V lost 7 bases to trimming and J lost 3 bases, with 13 bases between them. CDR3 size: 13 residues. Germline V gene lookup returns CDR1 MNHEY and CDR2 SMNVEV (reference sequence). CDR3 sequence (DNA): TGTGCCAGCAAGGGGGGGGACCGCTACGAGCAGTACTTC. Amino acids: CASKGGDRYEQYF.

This clonotype was seen more than once but under ten times. The chain recombines TRBV5-1 with TRBJ2-5; 8 bases are a match to TRBD2. The CDR3 contains 14 residues. Per germline, CDR1 SGHRS and CDR2 YFSETQ. With 5 bases clipped from V and 5 bases from J, the junction kept 8 bases outside the gene matches. This chain's CDR3 is CASSYSGSSETQYF. CDR3 DNA sequence: TGCGCCAGCAGTTACAGCGGGAGTTCGGAGACCCAGTACTTC.

This clonotype was observed at least ten times. V usage is TRBV6-5 and J usage is TRBJ2-3, with TRBD2 matching 7 bases. After removal of 2 bases from V and 0 bases from J, the junction contained 5 bases not matched to a gene. Germline CDR1 MNHEY, CDR2 SVGAGI. The CDR3 has 16 amino acids. The CDR3 DNA is TGTGCCAGCAGTTACGGGGAGGGGATTAGCACAGATACGCAGTATTTT. It is translated as CASSYGEGISTDTQYF.

This clonotype has a count of ten or more. CDR3: CASSHVGLADYNEQFF. The CDR3 DNA reads TGCGCCAGCAGCCACGTTGGGCTAGCGGACTACAATGAGCAGTTCTTC. This sequence joins TRBV4-3 and TRBJ2-1; the match to TRBD2 covers 7 bases. From germline, CDR1 is LGHNA and CDR2 YSLEER. V was clipped by 3 bases and J by 3 bases; unmatched bases: 8. There are 16 residues in the CDR3.

The J gene is TRBJ2-1, the V gene TRBV5-4, with 9 bases lining up with TRBD2. Trimming at V came to 5 bases and at J to 3 bases, leaving 12 bases not matched to a gene. The CDR3 is 17 residues long. Looked up from germline, CDR1 is SGHNT and CDR2 is YYREEE (reference sequence). In DNA, the CDR3 is TGTGCCAGCAGTACTCCGGGGGCGGGGGGGAGCTACAATGAGCAGTTCTTC. Protein product: CASSTPGAGGSYNEQFF.